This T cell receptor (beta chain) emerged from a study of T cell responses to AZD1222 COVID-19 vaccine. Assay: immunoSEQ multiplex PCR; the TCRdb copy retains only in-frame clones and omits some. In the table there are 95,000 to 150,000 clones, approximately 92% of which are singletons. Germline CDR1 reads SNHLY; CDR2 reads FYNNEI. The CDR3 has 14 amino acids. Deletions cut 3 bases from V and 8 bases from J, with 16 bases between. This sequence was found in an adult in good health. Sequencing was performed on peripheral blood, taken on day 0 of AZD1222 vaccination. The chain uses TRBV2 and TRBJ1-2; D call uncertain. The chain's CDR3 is CASSERGWVEGYTF. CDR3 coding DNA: TGTGCCAGCAGTGAGAGAGGGTGGGTCGAGGGCTACACCTTC.